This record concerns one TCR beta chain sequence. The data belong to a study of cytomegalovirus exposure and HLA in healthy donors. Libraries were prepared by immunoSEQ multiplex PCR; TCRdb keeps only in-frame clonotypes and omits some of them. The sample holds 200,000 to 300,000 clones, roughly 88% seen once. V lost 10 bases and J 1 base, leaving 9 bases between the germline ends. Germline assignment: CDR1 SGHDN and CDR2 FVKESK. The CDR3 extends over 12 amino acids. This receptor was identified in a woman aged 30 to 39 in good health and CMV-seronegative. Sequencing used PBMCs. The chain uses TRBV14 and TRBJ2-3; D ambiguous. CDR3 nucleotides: TGTGCCACCCCCAGTCGCACAGATACGCAGTATTTT. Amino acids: CATPSRTDTQYF.